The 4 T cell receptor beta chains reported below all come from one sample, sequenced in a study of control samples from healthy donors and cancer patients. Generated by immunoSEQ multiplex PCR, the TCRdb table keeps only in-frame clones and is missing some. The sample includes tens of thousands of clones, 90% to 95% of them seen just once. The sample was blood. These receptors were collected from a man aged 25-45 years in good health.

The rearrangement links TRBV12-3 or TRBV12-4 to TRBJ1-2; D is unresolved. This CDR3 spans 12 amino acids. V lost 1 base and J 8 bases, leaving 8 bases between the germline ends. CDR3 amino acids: CASSLEGRGYTF. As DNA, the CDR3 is TGTGCCAGCAGTTTAGAGGGCCGGGGCTACACCTTC.

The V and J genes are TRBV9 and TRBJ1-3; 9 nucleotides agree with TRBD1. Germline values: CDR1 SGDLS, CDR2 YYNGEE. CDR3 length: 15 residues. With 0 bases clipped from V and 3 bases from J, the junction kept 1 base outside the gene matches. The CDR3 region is CASSVGQGVGNTIYF. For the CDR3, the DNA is TGTGCCAGCAGCGTAGGACAGGGGGTTGGAAACACCATATATTTT.

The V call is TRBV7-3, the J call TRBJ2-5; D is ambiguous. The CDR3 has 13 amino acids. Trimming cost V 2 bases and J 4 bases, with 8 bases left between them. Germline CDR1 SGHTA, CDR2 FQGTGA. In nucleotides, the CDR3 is TGTGCCAGCAGCTTAGGATCAAGAGAGACCCAGTACTTC. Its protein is CASSLGSRETQYF. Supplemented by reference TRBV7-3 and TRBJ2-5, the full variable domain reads GAGVSQTPSNKVTEKGKYVELRCDPISGHTALYWYRQSLGQGPEFLIYFQGTGAADDSGLPNDRFFAVRPEGSVSTLKIQRTERGDSAVYLCASSLGSRETQYFGPGTRLLVL.

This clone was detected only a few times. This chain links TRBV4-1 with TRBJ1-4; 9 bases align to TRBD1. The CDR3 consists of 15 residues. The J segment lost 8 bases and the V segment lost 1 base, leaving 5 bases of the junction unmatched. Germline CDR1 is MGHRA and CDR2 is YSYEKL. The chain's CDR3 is CASSQGGTGREKLFF. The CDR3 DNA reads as TGCGCCAGCAGCCAAGGGGGGACAGGGCGGGAAAAACTGTTTTTT.